This T cell receptor (beta chain) was sequenced for a study of blood T cell repertoires in COVID-19 (dated by TCRdb to 2020 to 2022). Study-level background: Samples covering the acute and convalescent phases of COVID-19 were provided by collaborators in the United States, Italy and Spain. Nearly every sample came with metadata listing a de-identified subject ID, COVID-19 status, age in years and sex. The dataset comprised deeply sampled blood TCRbeta repertoires from subjects exposed to, actively infected with, or recovered from COVID-19. Where available, HLA class I and class II types were taken from metadata supplied by the sample provider and were not determined by assay-based typing. The prospective study material was composed of cDNA or gDNA derived from T cells, B-cell-depleted T cells, or PBMCs. Samples came from the ongoing ImmuneRACE study (first 160 participants) plus 1,254 subjects from 6 global collaborators. The repertoires were released in a freely available public database intended as a resource for research on the immune response to SARS-CoV-2.

The full study reports these points: Clinical and demographic metadata were provided uncurated, with the amount varying by source and participant.

TCRbeta CDR3 regions were amplified from genomic DNA by means of the immunoSEQ Assay, a bias-controlled multiplex PCR. On the study's bioinformatics: The number of nucleated cells in each sample was estimated from the amplification of reference gene primers within the assay. To quantify the absolute abundance of each unique TCRbeta CDR3 rearrangement, sequence reads were collapsed and filtered. For each sample, productive Simpson clonality was calculated by taking the square root of Simpson's diversity index across productive rearrangements. TCRdb carries this immuneACCESS record with in-frame sequences only. Its versions omit some clonotypes, under half of them owing to an unresolved V gene in the studies checked, with the rest unexplained. That table is the source of V, J and clone size, and D and trimming were worked out from the DNA. Within this sample are just over 350,000 clones, with 75% to 90% of them counted one time only. The ten largest clones add up to under 8.5% of the sample.

V and J lose 0 bases and 4 bases, and a span of 18 bases separates them. The CDR3 has 17 amino acids, counting the end cysteine and phenylalanine. Here the CDR3 DNA is all that survives: 51 bases in frame from base 1. CDR1 is given as SGHNT and CDR2 as YENEEA, both from the germline V gene. A word on this clone: The specificity of this receptor is unknown. No base-level quality is on record; no much larger clone is a single base apart.

One collaborating source in Seattle enrolled patients while the patients were actively infected and followed the patients over time throughout the course of disease. Each collaborating institution followed its own protocols to collect whole blood in K2EDTA tubes. For TCRbeta analysis, collaborator samples were shipped as frozen whole blood, as isolated PBMCs, or as DNA extracted from either sample type. The sequenced material came from peripheral blood. The chain joins TRBV11-3 to TRBJ1-2, with TRBD1 perhaps the D gene, on 6 matching bases. This TCR derives from a woman aged 60-70 years with COVID-19, enrolled during active disease. CDR3 protein: CASSLEGVGQLLYGYTF. Here is the DNA: TGTGCCAGCAGCTTAGAGGGTGTAGGACAGCTACTCTATGGCTACACCTTC.